This T cell receptor beta chain derives from a study of CD8+ T cells in alopecia areata. Background on the study: Patients in the treated group were given tofacitinib by mouth, 5 to 10 mg twice a day. General study points: Sequencing of scalp tissue also captures the resident alphabeta T cells of normal skin.

PBMCs served as the source from which CD4+ and CD8+ T cells were sorted. Sequencing used cDNA as its template, made by extracting RNA and reverse transcribing it. Repertoires were generated with immunoSEQ multiplex PCR, while TCRdb's copy carries only in-frame clones and drops some. Among 130,000 or so clones, about 49% were seen once, and the ten largest hold around 20%. From germline, CDR1 is SGHAT and CDR2 FQNNGV. V shed 4 bases and J shed 3 bases, with 13 bases lying between them. This CDR3 is 15 amino acids long. Note on this clone: What it recognizes is unknown.

The sequence derives from a human donor with alopecia areata. The input for sequencing was CD8+ T cells sorted from blood, taken at week 0. The chain uses TRBV11-2 and TRBJ2-1; the D gene is possibly TRBD1 (6 bases). The CDR3 protein is CASSSLLTGYNEQFF. The CDR3 region has the DNA TGTGCCAGCAGCTCTTTATTGACAGGCTACAATGAGCAGTTCTTC.